This T cell receptor beta chain was identified in a study of blood T cell repertoires in COVID-19. Study-wide context: Specimens from acute and convalescent COVID-19 originated in the United States, Italy and Spain. From T cells, B-cell-depleted T cells, or PBMCs came the material, which was cDNA or gDNA.

V was pared by 1 base and J by 3 bases, with 12 bases between. This CDR3 region has 16 residues. Germline CDR1 and CDR2: ENHRY and SYGVKD. How the authors handled the data: Nucleated cell counts were estimated from reference gene primer amplification. Sequencing used immunoSEQ multiplex PCR; TCRdb keeps in-frame clones, though not all of them. V, J and clone size are taken as reported in that table, and D and trimming were inferred from the DNA itself. The table includes 160,000 or so clones, 85% to 90% detected once. The source of this sequence is a woman between 65 and 79 years old with acute or convalescent COVID-19. The chain combines TRBV10-3 with TRBJ1-4, with D unresolved. The sequencing sample was made of peripheral blood. The CDR3 region is CAISELGVGANEKLFF. CDR3 DNA sequence: TGTGCCATCAGTGAGTTGGGTGTCGGAGCTAATGAAAAACTGTTTTTT.